Shown below are 27 T cell receptor beta chains from a single sample sequenced in a study of glioma-infiltrating T cells. TCR alpha and beta CDR3 regions were amplified from RNA using iRepertoire nested multiplex PCR. Using its own MiXCR run on the multiplex PCR reads, TCRdb lists one record per CDR3 protein. There are around 90,000 distinct CDR3 sequences in the sample; 35% to 45% occur only once, and under 40% lies in the top ten. The sequenced material came from glioma tissue, nonneoplastic brain tissue, or PBMCs (not recorded which). The origin of the receptors is a human donor with low-grade glioma or glioblastoma, undergoing nonglioma brain surgery, or in good health (not recorded which).

In the case of this clonotype: Germline is not matched at one junction end, which may reflect a read error. The chain links TRBV5-6 to TRBJ1-6; 8 bases map to TRBD1. There are 15 residues in the CDR3. Germline CDR1 reads SGHDT; CDR2 reads YYEEEE. The CDR3 here is CVSSGGQGVFSPLHF. DNA of the CDR3: TGTGTCAGCAGCGGCGGACAGGGAGTTTTTTCACCCCTCCACTTT.

The chain combines TRBV7-2 with TRBJ1-1; 8 bases match TRBD1. CDR1 is SGHTA and CDR2 is FQGNSA in the germline V gene. The CDR3 totals 13 residues. CDR3 amino acids: CDISFGQGVEAFF. The CDR3 DNA sequence: TGTGACATCAGCTTTGGACAGGGAGTAGAAGCTTTCTTT.

Points on this clonotype: The junction differs from germline at one of its ends, possibly a read error. This rearrangement joins TRBV20-1 to TRBJ2-1; D remains unclear. The CDR3 loop spans 16 amino acids. Germline V gene sequence: CDR1 DFQATT, CDR2 SNEGSKA (reference sequence). DNA for the CDR3: TGCAGTGCTAAGGTCGGCGCGATAAGATCCTACAATGAGAAGTTCTTC. It encodes CSAKVGAIRSYNEKFF.

There are many counts of this clonotype. The rearrangement uses TRBV14 and TRBJ2-3; 8 positions agree with TRBD2. The CDR3 is 15 amino acids. V lost 1 base, J lost 0 bases, and 0 bases stayed unmatched. Germline V CDR1 and CDR2: SGHDN, FVKESK. The CDR3 sequence is CASSQASGSTDTQYF. The CDR3 DNA is TGTGCCAGCAGCCAAGCTAGCGGGAGCACAGATACGCAGTATTTT.

Notes on this clonotype: Possible read error: a much larger clone is one base away. This rearrangement joins TRBV5-4 to TRBJ2-5; no definite D call. Per the germline V gene, CDR1 is SGHNT and CDR2 is YYREEE (reference sequence). The CDR3 contains 13 residues. The CDR3 coding sequence is TGTGCCAGCAGCTTGGGGGAACAAGAGACCCATTACTTC. It is translated as CASSLGEQETHYF.

With regard to this clonotype: A much larger clone lies a single base off, so this may be a read error. V is TRBV19 and J is TRBJ2-4; tentatively, D is TRBD1 (5 bases). The CDR3 is 17 residues long. Germline loops: CDR1 LNHDA, CDR2 SQIVND (reference sequence). In DNA form, the CDR3 reads TGTGCCACTAGTCAGTCCCTCCGACAGCCAGCCAAAAACATTCAGTACTTC. Encoded protein: CATSQSLRQPAKNIQYF.

Regarding this clonotype: The limits of the CDR3 on the DNA are not certain, so only TCRdb's listed CDR3 is given. This sequence joins TRBV20-1 and TRBJ1-2; TRBD1 is the table's D call, not checked against the DNA. The CDR3 is 23 amino acids in total, end residues counted. Germline CDR1 is DFQATT and CDR2 is SNEGSKA (reference sequence). The CDR3 sequence is CSGDLDETQYLCASSGLGYGYTF.

This clonotype was detected ten times or more. Possible read error: a much larger clone is one base away. This chain uses TRBV27 with TRBJ2-1; perhaps TRBD2 as D (5 bases). The CDR3 spans 14 residues. Deletions cut 4 bases from V and 10 bases from J, with 17 bases between. Germline CDR1 MNHEY, CDR2 SMNVEV (reference sequence). This CDR3 is CASSSFSGIGEQFF. The DNA for the CDR3 is TGTGCCAGCAGTTCTTTTTCGGGGATTGGGGAGCAGTTCTTC.

In the case of this clonotype: A much larger clone sits a single nucleotide away, making a read error possible. The chain recombines TRBV14 with TRBJ2-2, with no clear D. CDR1 and CDR2 from the germline V gene are SGHDN and FVKESK. This CDR3 comprises 13 residues. CDR3 in amino acids: CASRQVVAGELFF. DNA of the CDR3: TGTGCCAGCAGACAAGTGGTGGCCGGGGAGCTGTTTTTT. Drawing the rest from reference TRBV14 and TRBJ2-2, the complete variable domain is EAGVTQFPSHSVIEKGQTVTLRCDPISGHDNLYWYRRVMGKEIKFLLHFVKESKQDESGMPNNRFLAERTGGTYSTLKVQPAELEDSGVYFCASRQVVAGELFFGEGSRLTVL.

This clonotype was seen many times. The chain combines TRBV27 with TRBJ2-1, with D tentatively TRBD2 (5 bases). Between the trimmed V and J ends, which lost 5 bases and 6 bases, there was a span of 17 bases. CDR1 MNHEY and CDR2 SMNVEV come from the germline V gene (reference sequence). The CDR3 covers 15 residues. Here the CDR3 DNA reads TGTGCCAGCAGTCCAAGGACCCGCGGAGGCAATGAGCAGTTCTTC. It translates to CASSPRTRGGNEQFF.

The J gene is TRBJ1-5, the V gene TRBV20-1, with TRBD1 as a possible D gene (6 bases). V was cut by 1 base and J by 2 bases, with 12 bases left in between. This CDR3 is built from 15 residues. Germline V lookup: CDR1 DFQATT, CDR2 SNEGSKA (reference sequence). CDR3 protein: CSARVNRARNQPQHF. DNA of the CDR3: TGCAGTGCTAGAGTTAACAGGGCGCGCAATCAGCCCCAGCATTTT.

The V and J genes are TRBV6-2 or TRBV6-3 and TRBJ2-2; 11 bases map to TRBD2. This CDR3 has 16 amino acids. V was clipped by 5 bases and J by 2 bases; unmatched bases: 4. Germline CDR1 reads MNHEY; CDR2 reads SVGEGT. CDR3 protein: CASSLAGGLNTGELFF. The CDR3 DNA follows: TGTGCCAGCAGTCTAGCGGGAGGCCTTAACACCGGGGAGCTGTTTTTT.

This chain uses TRBV9 with TRBJ1-1; 7 bases agree with TRBD1. V shed 1 base, J shed 1 base, and the junction held 19 bases outside the gene matches. Per the germline V gene, CDR1 is SGDLS and CDR2 is YYNGEE. This CDR3 spans 20 amino acids. In DNA form, the CDR3 reads TGTGCCAGCAGCGTATCCAAGGACCCCAGGGGGGCGAATAGGAACACTGAAGCTTTCTTT. Translated: CASSVSKDPRGANRNTEAFF.

With regard to this clonotype: The missing conserved phenylalanine or tryptophan at the end of this CDR3 makes a read error likely. The V call is TRBV7-9, the J call TRBJ2-7, with 9 bases identical to TRBD2. The CDR3 has 18 residues. Trimming removed 1 base from V and 3 bases from J; junction bases left unmatched: 13. The germline V gene has CDR1 SEHNR and CDR2 FQNEAQ (reference sequence). CDR3 nucleotide sequence: TGTGCCAGCAGCTTAGGAGAGGGTAGCGGGAGAATTTACTACGAGCAGTACCTC. Its protein is CASSLGEGSGRIYYEQYL.

This chain joins TRBV28 and TRBJ1-1, with 9 bases that match TRBD1. With 6 bases clipped from V and 5 bases from J, the junction kept 4 bases outside the gene matches. Germline assignment: CDR1 MDHEN and CDR2 SYDVKM. This CDR3 comprises 13 residues. DNA of the CDR3: TGTGCCAGCAGGGGACAGGGACAGACTGAAGCTTTCTTT. Protein product: CASRGQGQTEAFF.

Regarding this clonotype: With a much larger clone just one base away, this may be a read error. The genes are TRBV5-5 and TRBJ2-5; D gene ambiguous. The CDR3 totals 13 residues. V was trimmed by 4 bases and J by 8 bases, leaving 15 bases between them. Germline loops: CDR1 SGHKS, CDR2 YYEKEE (reference sequence). CDR3 region: CASSPVIVETQYF. As DNA, the CDR3 is TGTGCCAGCAGCCCAGTGATTGTGGAAACCCAGTACTTC.

This clonotype was detected once. A read error may explain this, as a much larger clone is one base away. The gene calls are TRBV29-1 and TRBJ2-1; tentative D call: TRBD2 (5 bases). CDR1 SQVTM and CDR2 ANQGSEA come from the germline V gene. The CDR3 sequence is 13 residues long. With 4 bases removed from V and 4 bases from J, the gap between germline ends came to 11 bases. In DNA form, the CDR3 reads TGCAGCGTTGTGGGAGCCGAATACAATGAGCAGTTCTTC. This encodes CSVVGAEYNEQFF.

The chain couples TRBV6-5 to TRBJ2-5, with D perhaps matching TRBD1 (7 bases). The CDR3 is 14 residues long. V lost 2 bases and J lost 7, with 14 bases in between. The V gene's germline CDR1 is MNHEY and CDR2 SVGAGI. The CDR3 DNA follows: TGTGCCAGCAGTTACGCGGGACAGCCCCGGACCCAGTACTTC. It encodes CASSYAGQPRTQYF.

V is TRBV20-1 and J is TRBJ2-3, with TRBD2 matching over 10 bases. Germline CDR1 DFQATT, CDR2 SNEGSKA (reference sequence). The V segment lost 0 bases and the J segment 2 bases; nucleotides outside the gene matches: 8. The CDR3 has 17 residues. CDR3: CSARDTLAGAPTDTQYF. The CDR3 DNA follows: TGCAGTGCTAGAGATACCCTAGCGGGAGCACCCACAGATACGCAGTATTTT.

This clonotype was recorded at least ten times. The V gene is TRBV4-1, the J gene TRBJ2-1; D assignment may be TRBD1 or TRBD2 (5 bases each). The CDR3 spans 19 residues. The germline V gene has CDR1 MGHRA and CDR2 YSYEKL. Trimming removed 0 bases at V and 10 bases at J, with 28 bases between. CDR3 residues: CASSQDGRGALGIRLEQFF. In DNA, the CDR3 is TGCGCCAGCAGCCAAGATGGGCGAGGGGCCTTAGGAATCCGTCTAGAGCAGTTCTTC.

Comments on this clonotype: The germline gene is not matched at one end of the junction; a read error may be the cause. The chain employs TRBV6-1 and TRBJ2-5, with 7 bases matching TRBD1. From germline, CDR1 is MNHNS and CDR2 SASEGT. There are 13 residues in the CDR3. The CDR3 coding sequence is TGTGCCATCAGTCGACAGGGCCAGGAGACCCAGAACTTC. Its protein is CAISRQGQETQNF.

In the case of this clonotype: This may be a read error, as it is one base from a much larger clone. This chain connects TRBV24-1 to TRBJ2-5; TRBD2 agrees at 11 bases. Germline V gene lookup returns CDR1 KGHDR and CDR2 SFDVKD. The CDR3 runs 17 residues. J was trimmed by 4 bases and V by 4 bases; bases with no gene match: 10. For the CDR3, the DNA is TGTGCCACCAGTGACTCGGTCCCGGGACTAGCGGCAGAGACCCAGTACTTC. Its protein is CATSDSVPGLAAETQYF.

In its sample, this clonotype was seen many times. The chain joins TRBV6-1 to TRBJ2-1; 10 bases map to TRBD2. This CDR3 contains 18 residues. Germline V gene lookup returns CDR1 MNHNS and CDR2 SASEGT. V trimming: 3 bases; J trimming: 4 bases; junction bases outside the gene matches: 12. The CDR3 DNA reads as TGTGCCAGCAGTGATACCGAACTGAGACTAGCGGGTTACAATGAGCAGTTCTTC. Its protein is CASSDTELRLAGYNEQFF.

The chain couples TRBV29-1 to TRBJ1-1; 7 nucleotides agree with TRBD1. The germline V gene encodes CDR1 SQVTM and CDR2 ANQGSEA. This CDR3 is 12 amino acids long. Unmatched junction bases numbered 6, after V lost 6 bases and J lost 5 bases. The CDR3, as DNA: TGCAGCGTCCAGGACAGGCGTACTGAAGCTTTCTTT. This gives the protein CSVQDRRTEAFF.

Comment on this clonotype: A junction boundary mismatches the germline segment, possibly from a read error. The CDR3 is CASSLAQETKYF. The CDR3 region has the DNA TGTGCCAGCAGCTTGGCCCAAGAGACCAAGTACTTC. This chain joins TRBV7-9 and TRBJ2-5; no reliable D call. Germline CDR1 is SEHNR and CDR2 is FQNEAQ (reference sequence). CDR3 size: 12 residues. The whole variable domain, filled in from reference TRBV7-9 and TRBJ2-5, reads DTGVSQNPRHKITKRGQNVTFRCDPISEHNRLYWYRQTLGQGPEFLTYFQNEAQLEKSRLLSDRFSAERPKGSFSTLEIQRTEQGDSAMYLCASSLAQETKYFGPGTRLLVL.

This clonotype occurred once. The chain recombines TRBV20-1 with TRBJ2-7; 11 bases align to TRBD2. The CDR3 covers 19 residues. Trimming took 3 bases from V and 4 from J; bases not matched to a gene: 20. From germline, CDR1 is DFQATT and CDR2 SNEGSKA (reference sequence). CDR3 sequence reads: CSARDRQGLAGGRGYEQYF. CDR3 nucleotides: TGCAGTGCTAGGGATCGCCAGGGGCTAGCGGGGGGTAGGGGATACGAGCAGTACTTC.

This clonotype was counted many times. The chain uses TRBV19 and TRBJ2-1; 9 positions agree with TRBD1. The V gene's germline CDR1 is LNHDA and CDR2 SQIVND (reference sequence). The length of the CDR3 is 15 residues. V was clipped by 4 bases and J by 4 bases; unmatched bases: 5. CDR3 nucleotide sequence: TGTGCCAGTAGTACACCGGGACAGGGATACAATGAGCAGTTCTTC. Translation gives CASSTPGQGYNEQFF.